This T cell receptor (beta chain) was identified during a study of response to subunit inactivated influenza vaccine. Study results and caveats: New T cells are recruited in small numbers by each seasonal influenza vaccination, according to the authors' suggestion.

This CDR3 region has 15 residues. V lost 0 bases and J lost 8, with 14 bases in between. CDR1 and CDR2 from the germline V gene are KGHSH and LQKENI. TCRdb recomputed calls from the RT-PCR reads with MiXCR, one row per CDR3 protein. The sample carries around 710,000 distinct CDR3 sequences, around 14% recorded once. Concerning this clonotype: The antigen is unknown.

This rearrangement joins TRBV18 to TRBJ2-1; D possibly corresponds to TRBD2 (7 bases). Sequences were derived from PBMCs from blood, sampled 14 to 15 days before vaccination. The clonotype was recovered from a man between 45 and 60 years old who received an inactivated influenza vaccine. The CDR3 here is CASSPPGGANHEQFF. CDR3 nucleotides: TGTGCCAGCTCACCACCTGGGGGGGCTAACCATGAGCAGTTCTTC.